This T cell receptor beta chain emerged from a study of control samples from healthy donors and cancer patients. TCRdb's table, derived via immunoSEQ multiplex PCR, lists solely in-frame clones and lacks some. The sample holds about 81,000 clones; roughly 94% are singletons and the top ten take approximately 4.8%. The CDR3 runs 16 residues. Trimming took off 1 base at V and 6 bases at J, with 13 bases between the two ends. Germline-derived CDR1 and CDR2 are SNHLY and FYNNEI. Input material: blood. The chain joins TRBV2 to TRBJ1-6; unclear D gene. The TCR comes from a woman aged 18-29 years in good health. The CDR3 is CASSEDGGKFNSPLHF. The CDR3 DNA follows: TGTGCCAGCAGTGAAGATGGCGGCAAGTTTAATTCACCCCTCCACTTT.